This entry lists 31 T cell receptor beta chains sequenced from one sample in a study of T cells in localized non-small cell lung cancer. Some clones are missing from TCRdb's copy, which holds only in-frame ones; the method was immunoSEQ multiplex PCR. The data contain roughly 21,000 clones, around 90% of them singletons. Here the sequenced sample was peripheral blood mononuclear cells, taken before any cancer treatment. The receptors come from a male donor at least 60 years old with stage II lung adenocarcinoma.

This chain links TRBV6-6 with TRBJ2-7; 8 bases line up with TRBD2. Germline V CDR1 and CDR2: MNHNY, SVGAGI (reference sequence). The CDR3 spans 13 residues. Germline trimming cut 11 bases from V and 4 bases from J; bases unmatched to any gene: 10. The CDR3 DNA sequence: TGTGCCGGAGGCGGGGGGAACTCGTACGAGCAGTACTTC. It codes for CAGGGGNSYEQYF.

The chain has TRBV5-6 and TRBJ2-2; the D gene is possibly TRBD2 (5 bases). Germline V lookup: CDR1 SGHDT, CDR2 YYEEEE. This CDR3 has 13 amino acids. The V gene lost 4 bases and the J gene lost 6 bases, with 10 bases spanning the gap. Written as DNA, the CDR3 is TGTGCCAGCAGCAGAGGGAATGCCGGGGAGCTGTTTTTT. Protein: CASSRGNAGELFF.

This clone has a handful of counts. The chain has TRBV11-2 and TRBJ1-1, with TRBD1 as a possible D gene (5 bases). CDR3 size: 11 residues. Trimming left V 3 bases short and J 7 bases short, with 6 bases between. Germline CDR1 and CDR2: SGHAT and FQNNGV. The CDR3 is CASSLGDEAFF. In DNA, the CDR3 is TGTGCCAGCAGCTTGGGGGATGAAGCTTTCTTT.

The J gene is TRBJ2-2, the V gene TRBV10-3; TRBD1 is a possible D gene (6 bases). From germline, CDR1 is ENHRY and CDR2 SYGVKD. The CDR3 runs 12 residues. The ends were cut back, 8 bases at V and 10 bases at J, with 14 bases in the middle. The CDR3 region has the DNA TGTGCCATCGGGCAGGGGTCCGAGGAGCTGTTTTTT. This translates into CAIGQGSEELFF.

This clone was seen a few times. The chain combines TRBV20-1 with TRBJ1-4; no firm D call. V gave up 1 base and J gave up 8 bases, with 5 bases separating them. This CDR3 contains 11 residues. CDR1 DFQATT and CDR2 SNEGSKA come from the germline V gene (reference sequence). Here the CDR3 DNA reads TGCAGTGCTAGAGTAGTCGAAAAACTGTTTTTT. Translation: CSARVVEKLFF.

The chain has TRBV19 and TRBJ2-1; a weak D match, TRBD2 (5 bases). This CDR3 spans 13 amino acids. The V end lost 1 base, the J end lost 4 bases, and 5 bases lay between the germline ends. Germline CDR1 LNHDA, CDR2 SQIVND (reference sequence). The CDR3 DNA follows: TGTGCCAGTAGTATAGGGAGGTACAATGAGCAGTTCTTC. This gives the protein CASSIGRYNEQFF.

The V and J genes are TRBV29-1 and TRBJ2-1; no clear D gene. There are 13 residues in the CDR3. The germline CDR1 and CDR2 sequences are SQVTM and ANQGSEA. V was shortened by 7 bases and J by 0 bases, with 10 bases between the two germline ends. The CDR3 loop reads CSADPISYNEQFF. CDR3 sequence (DNA): TGCAGCGCCGATCCCATCTCCTACAATGAGCAGTTCTTC.

The chain carries TRBV28 and TRBJ2-5; D is uncertain. CDR1 and CDR2 (germline): MDHEN, SYDVKM. V lost 6 bases and J 5 bases, leaving 10 bases between the germline ends. This CDR3 spans 12 amino acids. DNA for the CDR3: TGTGCCAGCAGGCAGGCGTGGGAGACCCAGTACTTC. Encoded protein: CASRQAWETQYF.

The rearrangement joins TRBV29-1 to TRBJ2-1; D may be TRBD1 or TRBD2 (5 bases each). V was trimmed by 7 bases and J by 5 bases, leaving 12 bases between them. The CDR3 contains 12 residues. Per germline, CDR1 SQVTM and CDR2 ANQGSEA. The CDR3 sequence is CSGGSPHNEQFF. Here the CDR3 DNA reads TGCAGCGGGGGGTCTCCCCACAATGAGCAGTTCTTC.

This rearrangement joins TRBV11-2 to TRBJ2-1, with 10 nucleotides matching TRBD2. Germline CDR1 reads SGHAT; CDR2 reads FQNNGV. Germline trimming cut 5 bases from V and 0 bases from J; bases unmatched to any gene: 4. The CDR3 consists of 16 residues. CDR3 nucleotide sequence: TGTGCCAGCAGCAAAGCGGGAGGGCCCTCCTACAATGAGCAGTTCTTC. Its protein product is CASSKAGGPSYNEQFF.

This sequence joins TRBV6-5 and TRBJ2-4; D might be TRBD1 (5 bases). The CDR3 is 12 amino acids. The germline V gene has CDR1 MNHEY and CDR2 SVGAGI. The V end was cut by 8 bases, the J end by 9 bases, with 14 bases between. The CDR3 sequence: CASGQGKGIQYF. The CDR3 nucleotides read TGTGCCAGCGGGCAGGGAAAGGGCATTCAGTACTTC.

The J gene is TRBJ2-7, the V gene TRBV29-1; the D is unclear. Per germline, CDR1 SQVTM and CDR2 ANQGSEA. The ends were cut back, 4 bases at V and 4 bases at J, with 20 bases in the middle. CDR3 length: 15 amino acids. The chain's CDR3 is CSVVLRGIGNYEQYF. In DNA, the CDR3 is TGCAGCGTTGTACTTAGAGGAATTGGGAATTACGAGCAGTACTTC.

The rearrangement joins TRBV5-8 to TRBJ2-7; D may be TRBD2 (6 bases). Trimming pared 2 bases from V and 4 bases from J, leaving 7 bases between. Germline values: CDR1 SGHTS, CDR2 YDEGEE. The CDR3 is 12 residues long. The CDR3 loop reads CASSLGTYEQYF. The CDR3 region has the DNA TGTGCCAGCAGCTTAGGGACTTACGAGCAGTACTTC.

The rearrangement links TRBV2 to TRBJ2-5, with a weak D call TRBD2 (6 bases). The CDR3 length is 13 residues. V dropped 6 bases and J dropped 5 bases, with 13 bases sitting between them. Looked up from germline, CDR1 is SNHLY and CDR2 is FYNNEI. CDR3 in DNA: TGTGCCAGCAGCCCTCGGCGGGGCGAGACCCAGTACTTC. This codes for CASSPRRGETQYF.

V and J are TRBV19 and TRBJ2-1; perhaps TRBD2 as D (6 bases). Trimming took off 7 bases at V and 10 bases at J, with 20 bases between the two ends. The CDR3 totals 14 residues. Germline-derived CDR1 and CDR2 are LNHDA and SQIVND (reference sequence). The DNA of the CDR3 is TGTGCCAGTACAACGGGAGTATCCGTCCGCGAGCAGTTCTTC. This encodes CASTTGVSVREQFF.

The chain links TRBV29-1 to TRBJ1-1; D is uncertain. From germline, CDR1 is SQVTM and CDR2 ANQGSEA. Trimming cost V 4 bases and J 4 bases, with 10 bases left between them. This CDR3 comprises 12 residues. Here the CDR3 DNA reads TGCAGCGTTGCTAGGGCGGGCACTGAAGCTTTCTTT. Translated: CSVARAGTEAFF.

The chain has TRBV14 and TRBJ2-3, with no clear D. The CDR3 covers 13 residues. V was trimmed by 5 bases and J by 5 bases, leaving 11 bases between them. Germline V CDR1 and CDR2: SGHDN, FVKESK. CDR3 in DNA: TGTGCCAGCAGCTTCGTTCGCGAAGATACGCAGTATTTT. This gives the protein CASSFVREDTQYF.

In nucleotides, the CDR3 is TGTGCCAGCAGTGAAGCTCTAGGTCCTAGTCCCTCTCAAGAGACCCAGTACTTC. Translating it yields CASSEALGPSPSQETQYF. The rearrangement uses TRBV2 and TRBJ2-5; D is unclear. V was pared by 0 bases and J by 2 bases, with 19 bases between. Per germline, CDR1 SNHLY and CDR2 FYNNEI. The CDR3 is 18 residues long.

The chain carries TRBV11-1 and TRBJ1-3, with 9 bases matching TRBD1. V lost 5 bases and J lost 5; bases outside the gene matches: 4. Germline loops: CDR1 SGHAT, CDR2 FQDESV (reference sequence). The CDR3 covers 14 residues. The CDR3 sequence: CASSPTGGRNTIYF. The CDR3 nucleotides read TGTGCCAGCAGCCCGACAGGGGGTCGAAACACCATATATTTT.

The V and J genes are TRBV6-5 and TRBJ2-3, with D hard to call. This CDR3 is built from 14 residues. The ends were cut back, 6 bases at V and 2 bases at J, with 12 bases in the middle. Germline loops: CDR1 MNHEY, CDR2 SVGAGI. CDR3 loop: CASSHDRTTDTQYF. The DNA of the CDR3 is TGTGCCAGCAGCCACGACCGGACCACAGATACGCAGTATTTT.

The chain links TRBV9 to TRBJ2-7; 12 positions agree with TRBD2. CDR3 length: 16 residues. The germline gives CDR1 SGDLS, CDR2 YYNGEE. The ends lost 2 bases at V and 6 bases at J; junction bases unmatched: 9. The CDR3 spells CASSVPTSGRSTEQYF. The CDR3, as DNA: TGTGCCAGCAGCGTTCCGACTAGCGGGAGATCTACCGAGCAGTACTTC.

The chain is built from TRBV10-2 and TRBJ2-2; D uncertain. V was trimmed by 8 bases and J by 8 bases, leaving 6 bases between them. The CDR3 runs 10 residues. Per the germline V gene, CDR1 is WSHSY and CDR2 is SAAADI. The CDR3 nucleotides read TGCGCCAGCTCGAATGGGGAGCTGTTTTTT. Its protein is CASSNGELFF.

The rearrangement uses TRBV2 and TRBJ1-4; TRBD1 matches 9 bases. The CDR3 extends over 12 amino acids. The J segment lost 9 bases and the V segment lost 8 bases, leaving 4 bases of the junction unmatched. The germline gives CDR1 SNHLY, CDR2 FYNNEI. CDR3 DNA: TGTGCCAGCGAAGGGACAGGGCAAAAACTGTTTTTT. Residues: CASEGTGQKLFF.

This chain connects TRBV28 to TRBJ1-6; D perhaps matches TRBD1 (6 bases). The germline V gene encodes CDR1 MDHEN and CDR2 SYDVKM. CDR3 length equals 14 residues. CDR3 amino acids: CAHTGFTYNSPLHF. The CDR3 bases are TGTGCTCATACAGGGTTTACCTATAATTCACCCCTCCACTTT.

This chain uses TRBV7-9 with TRBJ2-1; D unresolved. The CDR3 contains 14 residues. V was trimmed by 3 bases and J by 2 bases, leaving 8 bases between them. Germline assignment: CDR1 SEHNR and CDR2 FQNEAQ (reference sequence). CDR3 region: CASSFASPYNEQFF. CDR3 coding DNA: TGTGCCAGCAGCTTCGCCTCCCCCTACAATGAGCAGTTCTTC.

The chain has TRBV10-3 and TRBJ2-7; 11 bases agree with TRBD2. V gave up 6 bases and J gave up 7 bases; unmatched junction bases: 8. Germline loops: CDR1 ENHRY, CDR2 SYGVKD. The CDR3 length is 14 residues. The CDR3 DNA is TGTGCCATCAGAGGTAGCGGGAGGGCGGGGGAGCAGTACTTC. This sequence encodes CAIRGSGRAGEQYF.

This chain uses TRBV28 with TRBJ2-3; D is possibly TRBD1 or TRBD2 (5 bases each). The ends were cut back, 4 bases at V and 9 bases at J, with 32 bases in the middle. CDR1 and CDR2 (germline): MDHEN, SYDVKM. This CDR3 has 19 amino acids. Here the CDR3 reads CASSSPVDWGNGIVGTQYF. The CDR3 DNA reads TGTGCCAGCAGTTCCCCCGTGGACTGGGGCAACGGGATAGTCGGGACGCAGTATTTT.

The J gene is TRBJ2-2, the V gene TRBV10-1; 15 bases match TRBD2. Germline CDR1 reads WNHNN; CDR2 reads SYGVQD (reference sequence). CDR3 length equals 16 residues. V lost 5 bases, J lost 5 bases, and 3 bases stayed unmatched. In DNA form, the CDR3 reads TGCGCCAGCAGTTTCGGACTAGCGGGAGGGACCGGGGAGCTGTTTTTT. The encoded protein is CASSFGLAGGTGELFF.

The J gene is TRBJ1-5, the V gene TRBV19; D not resolved. This CDR3 contains 14 residues. Per germline, CDR1 LNHDA and CDR2 SQIVND (reference sequence). Trimming took off 3 bases at V and 5 bases at J, with 11 bases between the two ends. CDR3 sequence: CASSIGQVYQPQHF. CDR3 nucleotides: TGTGCCAGTAGTATTGGGCAGGTATATCAGCCCCAGCATTTT.

The genes are TRBV5-4 and TRBJ2-3; D is unresolved. Germline V gene sequence: CDR1 SGHNT, CDR2 YYREEE (reference sequence). Trimming took 0 bases from V and 2 from J, leaving 7 bases between them. This CDR3 has 14 amino acids. CDR3 residues: CASSLGHNTDTQYF. The CDR3 DNA follows: TGTGCCAGCAGCTTGGGGCACAACACAGATACGCAGTATTTT.

This chain links TRBV4-1 with TRBJ1-4; D not certain. V dropped 3 bases and J dropped 8 bases, with 16 bases sitting between them. In germline, CDR1 is MGHRA, CDR2 YSYEKL. The CDR3 loop spans 15 amino acids. CDR3: CASSHLLGRPEKLFF. CDR3 bases: TGCGCCAGCAGCCATTTGTTAGGACGGCCAGAAAAACTGTTTTTT.